This T cell receptor (beta chain) was sequenced for a study of Tregs in tolerant kidney transplant recipients. V lost 5 bases to trimming and J lost 2 bases, with 15 bases between them. Germline V gene data show CDR1 as SGHAT and CDR2 as FQNNGV. This CDR3 region has 15 residues. Using immunoSEQ multiplex PCR, the repertoire was profiled, and TCRdb retains in-frame clones only, with some absent. The sample has about 88,000 clones, around nine tenths seen once. Sequenced material: CD8+ T cells from blood. The chain combines TRBV11-2 with TRBJ1-1, with D possibly TRBD1 on 6 matching bases. This TCR was sampled from a human donor in good health. This CDR3 is CASSAERDTNTEAFF. Here the CDR3 DNA reads TGTGCCAGCAGCGCCGAAAGGGACACCAACACTGAAGCTTTCTTT.